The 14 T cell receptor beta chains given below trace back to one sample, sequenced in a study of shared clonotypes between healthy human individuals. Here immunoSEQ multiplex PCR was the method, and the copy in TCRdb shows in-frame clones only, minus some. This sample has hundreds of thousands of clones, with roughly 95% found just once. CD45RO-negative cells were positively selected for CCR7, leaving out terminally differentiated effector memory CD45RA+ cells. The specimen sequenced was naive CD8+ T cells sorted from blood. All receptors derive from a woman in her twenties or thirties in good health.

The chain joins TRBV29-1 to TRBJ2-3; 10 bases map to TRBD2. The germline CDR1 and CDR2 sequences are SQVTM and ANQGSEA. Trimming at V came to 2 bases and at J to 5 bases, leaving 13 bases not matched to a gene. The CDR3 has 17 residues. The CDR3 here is CSVEQAGGPRPVDTQYF. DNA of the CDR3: TGCAGCGTTGAACAAGCGGGAGGGCCCCGGCCTGTAGATACGCAGTATTTT.

The CDR3: CASSLPAGVYNEQFF. For the CDR3, the DNA is TGTGCCAGCAGCTTACCAGCGGGAGTATACAATGAGCAGTTCTTC. The rearrangement joins TRBV7-8 to TRBJ2-1, with 8 nucleotides matching TRBD2. After removal of 2 bases from V and 4 bases from J, the junction contained 4 bases not matched to a gene. The CDR3 extends over 15 amino acids. Germline CDR1 reads SGHVS; CDR2 reads FQNEAQ.

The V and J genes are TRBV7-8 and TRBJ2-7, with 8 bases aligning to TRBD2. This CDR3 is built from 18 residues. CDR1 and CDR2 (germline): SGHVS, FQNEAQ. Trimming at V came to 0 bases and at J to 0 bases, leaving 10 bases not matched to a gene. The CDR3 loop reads CASSLAAGGAPPSYEQYF. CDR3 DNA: TGTGCCAGCAGCTTAGCCGCGGGGGGAGCCCCCCCCTCCTACGAGCAGTACTTC.

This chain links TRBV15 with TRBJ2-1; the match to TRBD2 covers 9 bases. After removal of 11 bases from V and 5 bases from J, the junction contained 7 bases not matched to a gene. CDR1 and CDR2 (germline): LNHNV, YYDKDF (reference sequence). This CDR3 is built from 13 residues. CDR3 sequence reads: CAVGGRANNEQFF. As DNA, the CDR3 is TGTGCCGTGGGCGGGAGGGCCAACAATGAGCAGTTCTTC. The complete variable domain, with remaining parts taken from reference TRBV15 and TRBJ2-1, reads DAMVIQNPRYQVTQFGKPVTLSCSQTLNHNVMYWYQQKSSQAPKLLFHYYDKDFNNEADTPDNFQSRRPNTSFCFLDIRSPGLGDTAMYLCAVGGRANNEQFFGPGTRLTVL.

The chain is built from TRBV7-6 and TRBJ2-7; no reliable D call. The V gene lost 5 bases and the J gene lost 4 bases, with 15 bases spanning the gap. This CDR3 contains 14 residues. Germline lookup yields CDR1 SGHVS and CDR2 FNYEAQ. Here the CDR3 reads CASSEDIGPYEQYF. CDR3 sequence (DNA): TGTGCCAGCAGCGAAGACATCGGTCCATACGAGCAGTACTTC.

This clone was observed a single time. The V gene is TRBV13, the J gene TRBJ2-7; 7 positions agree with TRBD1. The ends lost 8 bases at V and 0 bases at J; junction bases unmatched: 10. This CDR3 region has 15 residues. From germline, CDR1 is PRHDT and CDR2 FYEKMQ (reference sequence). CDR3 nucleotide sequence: TGTGCCAGCGGCGCCCGGGACAGTGCCTCCTACGAGCAGTACTTC. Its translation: CASGARDSASYEQYF.

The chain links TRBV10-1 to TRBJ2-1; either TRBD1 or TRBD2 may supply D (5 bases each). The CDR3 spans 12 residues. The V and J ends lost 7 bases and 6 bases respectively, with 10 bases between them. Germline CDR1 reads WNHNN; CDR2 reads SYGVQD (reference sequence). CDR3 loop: CASTGDLNEQFF. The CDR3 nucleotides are TGCGCCAGCACCGGGGACCTCAATGAGCAGTTCTTC.

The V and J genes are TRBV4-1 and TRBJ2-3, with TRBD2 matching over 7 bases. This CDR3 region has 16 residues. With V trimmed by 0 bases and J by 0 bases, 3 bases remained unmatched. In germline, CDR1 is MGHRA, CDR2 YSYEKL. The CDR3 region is CASSQDGGSSTDTQYF. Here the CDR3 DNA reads TGCGCCAGCAGCCAAGACGGCGGGAGCAGCACAGATACGCAGTATTTT.

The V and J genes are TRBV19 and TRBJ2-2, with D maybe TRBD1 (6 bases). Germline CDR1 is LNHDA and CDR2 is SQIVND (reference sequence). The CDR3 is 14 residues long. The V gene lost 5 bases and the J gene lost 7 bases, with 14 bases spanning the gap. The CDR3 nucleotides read TGTGCCAGTAGTCCGACACAGGGTCACGGGGAGCTGTTTTTT. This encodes CASSPTQGHGELFF.

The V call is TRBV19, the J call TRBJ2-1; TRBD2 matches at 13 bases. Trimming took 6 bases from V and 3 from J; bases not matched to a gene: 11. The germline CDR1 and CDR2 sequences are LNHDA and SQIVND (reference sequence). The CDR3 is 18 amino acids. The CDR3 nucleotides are TGTGCCAGTAGGCCGGGACTAGCGGGGACAGCACTCTACAATGAGCAGTTCTTC. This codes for CASRPGLAGTALYNEQFF.

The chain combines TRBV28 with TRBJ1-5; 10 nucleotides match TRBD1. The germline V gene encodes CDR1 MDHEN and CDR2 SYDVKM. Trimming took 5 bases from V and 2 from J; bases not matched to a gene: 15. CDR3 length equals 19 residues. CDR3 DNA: TGTGCCAGCAGTCAGGACCGACAGGGGGCTATCATTGGCAATCAGCCCCAGCATTTT. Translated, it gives CASSQDRQGAIIGNQPQHF.

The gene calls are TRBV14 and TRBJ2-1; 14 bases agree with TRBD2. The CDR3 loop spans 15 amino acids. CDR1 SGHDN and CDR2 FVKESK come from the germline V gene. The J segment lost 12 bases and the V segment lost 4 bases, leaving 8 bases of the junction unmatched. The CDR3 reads CASSRGTSGSERQFF. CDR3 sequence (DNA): TGTGCCAGCAGCCGCGGGACTAGCGGGAGTGAGAGGCAGTTCTTC.

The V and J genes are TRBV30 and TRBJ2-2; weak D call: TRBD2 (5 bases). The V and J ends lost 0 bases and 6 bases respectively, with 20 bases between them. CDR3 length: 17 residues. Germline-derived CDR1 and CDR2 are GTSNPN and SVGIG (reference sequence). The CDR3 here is CAWSVHMSGISPGELFF. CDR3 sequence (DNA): TGTGCCTGGAGTGTACACATGTCGGGGATTAGCCCCGGGGAGCTGTTTTTT.

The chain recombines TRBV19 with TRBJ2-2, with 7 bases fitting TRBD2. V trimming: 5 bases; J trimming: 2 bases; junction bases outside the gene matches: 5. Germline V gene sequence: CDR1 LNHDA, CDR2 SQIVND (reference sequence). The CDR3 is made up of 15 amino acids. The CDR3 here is CASSVAGVNTGELFF. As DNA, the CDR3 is TGTGCCAGTAGTGTTGCGGGGGTAAACACCGGGGAGCTGTTTTTT.